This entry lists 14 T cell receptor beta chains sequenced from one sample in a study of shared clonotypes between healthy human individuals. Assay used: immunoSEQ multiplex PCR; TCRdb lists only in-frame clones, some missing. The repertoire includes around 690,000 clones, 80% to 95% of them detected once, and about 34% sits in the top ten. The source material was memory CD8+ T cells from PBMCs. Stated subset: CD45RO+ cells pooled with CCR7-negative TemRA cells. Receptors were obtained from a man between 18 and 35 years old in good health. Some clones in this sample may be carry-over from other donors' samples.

This chain's CDR3 is CASSLDGVTQYF. The CDR3 DNA is TGTGCCAGCAGCTTAGATGGTGTGACCCAGTACTTC. The gene calls are TRBV7-7 and TRBJ2-5; unclear D gene. The V gene lost 1 base and the J gene lost 7 bases, with 7 bases spanning the gap. This CDR3 is built from 12 residues. Germline lookup yields CDR1 SSHAT and CDR2 FNYEAQ (reference sequence).

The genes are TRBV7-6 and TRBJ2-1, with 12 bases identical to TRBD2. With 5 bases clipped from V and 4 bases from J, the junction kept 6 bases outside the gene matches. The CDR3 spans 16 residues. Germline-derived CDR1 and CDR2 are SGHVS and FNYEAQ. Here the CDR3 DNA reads TGTGCCAGCAGCCCGACTAGCGGGAGTTTGTACAATGAGCAGTTCTTC. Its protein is CASSPTSGSLYNEQFF.

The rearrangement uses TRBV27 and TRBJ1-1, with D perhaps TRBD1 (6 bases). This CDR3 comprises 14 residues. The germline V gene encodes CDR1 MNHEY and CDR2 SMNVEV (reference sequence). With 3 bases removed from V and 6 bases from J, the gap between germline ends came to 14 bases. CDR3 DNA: TGTGCCAGCAGTTTTGGGGGCAAGGCTTCTGAAGCTTTCTTT. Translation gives CASSFGGKASEAFF.

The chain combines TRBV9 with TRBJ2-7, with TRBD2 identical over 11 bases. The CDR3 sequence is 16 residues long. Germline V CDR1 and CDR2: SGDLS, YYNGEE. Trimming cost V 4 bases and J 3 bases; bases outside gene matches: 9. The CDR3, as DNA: TGTGCCAGCAGCCCCCTGGGACTAGCGGAAGGCTACGAGCAGTACTTC. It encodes CASSPLGLAEGYEQYF.

The CDR3 nucleotides read TGTGCCAGCAGCTTTGGTTTACAGGGGATGGGGGGAGATCAGCCCCAGCATTTT. Residues: CASSFGLQGMGGDQPQHF. This rearrangement joins TRBV7-2 to TRBJ1-5, with 7 bases that match TRBD1. Per germline, CDR1 SGHTA and CDR2 FQGNSA. With V trimmed by 3 bases and J by 5 bases, 16 bases remained unmatched. This CDR3 contains 18 residues.

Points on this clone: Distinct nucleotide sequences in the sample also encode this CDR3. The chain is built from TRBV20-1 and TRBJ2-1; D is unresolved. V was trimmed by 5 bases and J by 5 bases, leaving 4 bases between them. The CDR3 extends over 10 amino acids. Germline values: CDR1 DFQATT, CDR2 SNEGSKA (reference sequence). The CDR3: CSALDNEQFF. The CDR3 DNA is TGCAGTGCTCTTGACAATGAGCAGTTCTTC.

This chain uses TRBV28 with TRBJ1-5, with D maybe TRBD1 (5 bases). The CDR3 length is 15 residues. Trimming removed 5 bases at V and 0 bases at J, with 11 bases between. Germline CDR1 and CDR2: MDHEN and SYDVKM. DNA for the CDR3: TGTGCCAGCAGTCCCGGGACCCTTAGCAATCAGCCCCAGCATTTT. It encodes CASSPGTLSNQPQHF. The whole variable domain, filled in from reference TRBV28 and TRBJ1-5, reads DVKVTQSSRYLVKRTGEKVFLECVQDMDHENMFWYRQDPGLGLRLIYFSYDVKMKEKGDIPEGYSVSREKKERFSLILESASTNQTSMYLCASSPGTLSNQPQHFGDGTRLSIL.

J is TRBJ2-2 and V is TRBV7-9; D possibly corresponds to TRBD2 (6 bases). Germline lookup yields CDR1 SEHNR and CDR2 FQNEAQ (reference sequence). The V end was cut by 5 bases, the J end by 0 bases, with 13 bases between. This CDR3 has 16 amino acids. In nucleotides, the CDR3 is TGTGCCAGCAGCAGCCTCAGGGAGGCGAACACCGGGGAGCTGTTTTTT. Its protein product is CASSSLREANTGELFF.

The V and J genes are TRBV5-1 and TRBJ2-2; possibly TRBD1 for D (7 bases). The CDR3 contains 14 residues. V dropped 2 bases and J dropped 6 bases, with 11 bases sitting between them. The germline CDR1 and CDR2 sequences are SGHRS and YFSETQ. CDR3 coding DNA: TGCGCCAGCAGCTTCACAGGGGAGGCCGGGGAGCTGTTTTTT. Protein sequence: CASSFTGEAGELFF.

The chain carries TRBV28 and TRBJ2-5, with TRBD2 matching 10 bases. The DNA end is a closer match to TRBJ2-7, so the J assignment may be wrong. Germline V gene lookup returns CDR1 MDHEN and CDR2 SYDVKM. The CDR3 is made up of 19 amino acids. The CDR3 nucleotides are TGTGCCAGCAGTGGCCCCGGGACAGGTACTAGCGGGGTCTCCTACGAGCAGTACTTC. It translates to CASSGPGTGTSGVSYEQYF.

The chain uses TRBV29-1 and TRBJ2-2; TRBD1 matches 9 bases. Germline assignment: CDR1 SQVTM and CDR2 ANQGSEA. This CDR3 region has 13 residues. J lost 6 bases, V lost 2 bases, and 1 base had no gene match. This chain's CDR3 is CSVETGGSGELFF. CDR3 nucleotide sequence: TGCAGCGTTGAAACAGGGGGCTCCGGGGAGCTGTTTTTT.

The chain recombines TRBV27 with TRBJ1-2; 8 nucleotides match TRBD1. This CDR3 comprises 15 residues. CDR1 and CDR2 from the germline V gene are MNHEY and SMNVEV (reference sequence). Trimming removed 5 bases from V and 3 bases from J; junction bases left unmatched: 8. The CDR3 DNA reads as TGTGCCAGCAGTCGCGGGACAGGTTCATACTATGGCTACACCTTC. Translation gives CASSRGTGSYYGYTF.

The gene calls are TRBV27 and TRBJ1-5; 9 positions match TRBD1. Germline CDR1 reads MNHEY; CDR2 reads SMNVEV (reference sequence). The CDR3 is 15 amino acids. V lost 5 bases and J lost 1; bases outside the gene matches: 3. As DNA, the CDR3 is TGTGCCAGCAGTCTACAGGGGGCGAGCAATCAGCCCCAGCATTTT. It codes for CASSLQGASNQPQHF.

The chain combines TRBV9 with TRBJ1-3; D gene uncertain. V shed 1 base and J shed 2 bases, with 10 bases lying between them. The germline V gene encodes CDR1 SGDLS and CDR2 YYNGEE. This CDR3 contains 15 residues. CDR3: CASSVKTHAGNTIYF. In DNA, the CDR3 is TGTGCCAGCAGCGTAAAGACCCACGCTGGAAACACCATATATTTT.